This is a list of T cell receptor beta chains from one sample in a study of shared clonotypes between healthy human individuals. Libraries were prepared by immunoSEQ multiplex PCR; TCRdb keeps only in-frame clonotypes and omits some of them. The sample has millions of clones, around 90% seen once. The sample consisted of naive CD4+ T cells sorted from blood. The receptors originated from a man aged 18 to 29 in good health. Both conserved end residues are part of each CDR3. A D gene is named only where the DNA matches it firmly. The size field is filled for only some rows; it gives once, few, many or a size class.

d_gene	v_gene	j_gene	abundance	CDR3aa	CDR3nt
.	TRBV6-5	TRBJ1-6	once	CASSYSGGPNSPLHF	TGTGCCAGCAGTTACTCTGGGGGTCCTAATTCACCCCTCCACTTT
TRBD1	TRBV10-3	TRBJ1-1	.	CAISPRTGENTEAFF	TGTGCCATCAGCCCTCGGACAGGGGAGAACACTGAAGCTTTCTTT
TRBD1	TRBV7-2	TRBJ1-4	once	CASSLGGTGGRKLFF	TGTGCCAGCAGCTTAGGTGGGACAGGGGGACGGAAACTGTTTTTT
.	TRBV27	TRBJ2-2	.	CASSLTYTGELFF	TGTGCCAGCAGTTTAACTTACACCGGGGAGCTGTTTTTT
.	TRBV5-1	TRBJ2-7	.	CASRVGQAYEQYF	TGCGCCAGCAGGGTGGGGCAGGCGTACGAGCAGTACTTC
.	TRBV5-4	TRBJ2-2	.	CASSLGLTQTGELFF	TGTGCCAGCAGCTTGGGTCTAACCCAGACCGGGGAGCTGTTTTTT
TRBD1	TRBV28	TRBJ1-6	.	CASSLVQGALNYNSPLHF	TGTGCCAGCAGTTTAGTACAGGGGGCTTTAAACTATAATTCACCCCTCCACTTT
.	TRBV18	TRBJ1-3	.	CASSLLGGNTIYF	TGTGCCAGCTCACTTTTAGGTGGAAACACCATATATTTT
.	TRBV10-3	TRBJ1-2	.	CAITIETNYGYTF	TGTGCCATCACCATCGAAACTAACTATGGCTACACCTTC
.	TRBV6-1	TRBJ1-4	.	CASKRSGEKLFF	TGTGCCAGCAAGAGGTCGGGTGAAAAACTGTTTTTT
.	TRBV14	TRBJ1-1	.	CASSQGTEAFF	TGTGCCAGCAGCCAAGGGACTGAAGCTTTCTTT
.	TRBV30	TRBJ2-7	.	CAWSVTYEQYF	TGTGCCTGGAGCGTAACCTACGAGCAGTACTTC
.	TRBV5-1	TRBJ2-7	.	CASSFGGTSSYEQYF	TGCGCCAGCAGCTTTGGGGGTACTAGCTCCTACGAGCAGTACTTC
.	TRBV9	TRBJ1-1	few	CASSANSDNTEAFF	TGTGCCAGCAGCGCAAATTCAGATAACACTGAAGCTTTCTTT
.	TRBV7-8	TRBJ2-1	.	CASSLAGEQFF	TGTGCCAGCAGCTTAGCGGGGGAGCAGTTCTTC
.	TRBV29-1	TRBJ2-7	.	CSVGQFGTYEQYF	TGCAGCGTGGGCCAATTCGGCACCTACGAGCAGTACTTC
TRBD2	TRBV10-3	TRBJ2-1	once	CAITAGDSSYNEQFF	TGTGCCATCACCGCGGGGGACTCCTCCTACAATGAGCAGTTCTTC
.	TRBV6-5	TRBJ2-2	.	CASRMSGLNTGELFF	TGTGCCAGCAGGATGTCGGGACTCAACACCGGGGAGCTGTTTTTT
.	TRBV25-1	TRBJ1-2	.	CASRDTNYGYTF	TGTGCCAGCAGGGATACGAACTATGGCTACACCTTC
.	TRBV7-3	TRBJ1-2	.	CASSLNGGSYGYTF	TGTGCCAGCAGCTTAAATGGAGGGTCATATGGCTACACCTTC
TRBD1	TRBV5-1	TRBJ2-7	.	CASSLEGQTYEQYF	TGCGCCAGCAGCTTGGAGGGACAGACCTACGAGCAGTACTTC
TRBD2	TRBV19	TRBJ2-5	.	CASRLAGLQETQYF	TGTGCCAGTAGATTAGCGGGACTCCAAGAGACCCAGTACTTC
.	TRBV15	TRBJ2-3	.	CATSRDLGESTDTQYF	TGTGCCACCAGCAGAGATCTAGGAGAAAGCACAGATACGCAGTATTTT
TRBD2	TRBV5-4	TRBJ2-3	.	CASSRGGTDTQYF	TGTGCCAGCAGCCGGGGGGGCACAGATACGCAGTATTTT
.	TRBV6-5	TRBJ1-6	few	CASSITGPGESPLHF	TGTGCCAGCAGTATCACCGGACCCGGGGAATCACCCCTCCACTTT
.	TRBV7-2	TRBJ2-3	.	CASSFAPSGVTDTQYF	TGTGCCAGCAGCTTTGCCCCTAGTGGGGTCACAGATACGCAGTATTTT
.	TRBV29-1	TRBJ1-4	.	CSVGPVLTGRGEKLFF	TGCAGCGTTGGCCCCGTCCTGACAGGACGAGGGGAAAAACTGTTTTTT
.	TRBV7-2	TRBJ2-2	.	CASSLDLRTGELFF	TGTGCCAGCAGCTTGGACCTTCGGACCGGGGAGCTGTTTTTT
.	TRBV14	TRBJ2-5	.	CASSQDTGTPVRGETQYF	TGTGCCAGCAGCCAAGATACAGGAACACCTGTCCGGGGAGAGACCCAGTACTTC
.	TRBV10-3	TRBJ1-1	.	CAIRGTPNTEAFF	TGTGCCATTAGGGGGACACCGAACACTGAAGCTTTCTTT
TRBD1	TRBV11-2	TRBJ2-4	.	CASSTGGPIQYF	TGTGCCAGCAGCACAGGGGGCCCCATTCAGTACTTC
.	TRBV19	TRBJ1-5	.	CASSIQQGGNQPQHF	TGTGCCAGTAGTATTCAACAGGGTGGCAATCAGCCCCAGCATTTT
.	TRBV6-1	TRBJ1-1	.	CASSEFGGGLTEAFF	TGTGCCAGCAGTGAATTTGGGGGCGGACTCACTGAAGCTTTCTTT
TRBD2	TRBV5-6	TRBJ2-7	.	CASSKDLGGSYEQYF	TGTGCCAGCAGCAAGGACCTCGGGGGGTCCTACGAGCAGTACTTC
.	TRBV18	TRBJ1-1	.	CASSPGWGSRNTEAFF	TGTGCCAGCTCACCGGGATGGGGCTCACGGAACACTGAAGCTTTCTTT
.	TRBV4-1	TRBJ2-1	.	CASSPRTPFDNEQFF	TGCGCCAGCAGCCCCCGGACCCCGTTCGACAATGAGCAGTTCTTC
.	TRBV30	TRBJ1-1	.	CAWSSGLNTEAFF	TGTGCCTGGTCCTCTGGTCTGAACACTGAAGCTTTCTTT
TRBD1	TRBV18	TRBJ1-2	.	CASSPNAGTEGYTF	TGTGCCAGCTCACCTAACGCCGGGACAGAGGGCTACACCTTC
.	TRBV5-6	TRBJ1-3	.	CASTGVLGNTIYF	TGTGCCAGCACCGGGGTACTTGGAAACACCATATATTTT
.	TRBV7-2	TRBJ2-1	.	CASSPSASASYSYNEQFF	TGTGCCAGCAGCCCGTCCGCTAGCGCCTCCTACTCCTACAATGAGCAGTTCTTC
TRBD1	TRBV7-9	TRBJ2-7	.	CASSSLINGTGEQYF	TGTGCCAGCAGCTCCCTTATAAACGGGACAGGCGAGCAGTACTTC
TRBD2	TRBV9	TRBJ2-1	.	CASSSPREGRYEQFF	TGTGCCAGCAGCTCTCCCCGGGAGGGCCGCTATGAGCAGTTCTTC
.	TRBV18	TRBJ2-2	.	CASSPRTQGGPNTGELFF	TGTGCCAGCTCACCACGGACCCAGGGTGGCCCGAACACCGGGGAGCTGTTTTTT
.	TRBV7-2	TRBJ1-1	.	CASSSLVWQTEAFF	TGTGCCAGCAGCTCCCTAGTGTGGCAGACTGAAGCTTTCTTT
TRBD2	TRBV5-1	TRBJ2-3	.	CASSRVLAADTQYF	TGCGCCAGCAGCCGAGTACTAGCGGCAGATACGCAGTATTTT
.	TRBV28	TRBJ1-2	.	CASRAQGLQGYTF	TGTGCCAGCAGGGCACAGGGACTCCAGGGCTACACCTTC
.	TRBV30	TRBJ1-5	once	CAWSVLSNQPQHF	TGTGCCTGGAGTGTACTCAGCAATCAGCCCCAGCATTTT
.	TRBV7-9	TRBJ2-5	once	CASSFEKTQYF	TGTGCCAGCAGCTTTGAGAAGACCCAGTACTTC
.	TRBV7-2	TRBJ1-5	.	CASSLVQGKYQPQHF	TGTGCCAGCAGCTTAGTCCAGGGAAAATATCAGCCCCAGCATTTT
TRBD2	TRBV19	TRBJ2-3	.	CASSSLSGSWDTQYF	TGTGCCAGTAGTAGTCTTAGCGGGAGCTGGGATACGCAGTATTTT
TRBD2	TRBV30	TRBJ2-2	.	CAWRTRRGGLGELFF	TGTGCCTGGAGGACCCGGCGGGGGGGGCTCGGGGAGCTGTTTTTT